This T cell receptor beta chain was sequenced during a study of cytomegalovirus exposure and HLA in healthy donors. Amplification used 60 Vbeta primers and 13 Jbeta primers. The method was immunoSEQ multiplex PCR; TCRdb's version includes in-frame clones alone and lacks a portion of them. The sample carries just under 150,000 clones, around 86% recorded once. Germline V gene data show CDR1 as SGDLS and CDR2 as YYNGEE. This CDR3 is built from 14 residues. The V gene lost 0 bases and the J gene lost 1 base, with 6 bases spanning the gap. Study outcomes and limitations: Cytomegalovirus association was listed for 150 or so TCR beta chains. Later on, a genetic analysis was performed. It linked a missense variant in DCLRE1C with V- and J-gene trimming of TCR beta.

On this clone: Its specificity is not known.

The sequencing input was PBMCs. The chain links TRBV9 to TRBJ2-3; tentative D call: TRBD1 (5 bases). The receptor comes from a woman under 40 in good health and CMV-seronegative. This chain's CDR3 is CASSVVGGTDTQYF. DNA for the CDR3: TGTGCCAGCAGCGTAGTAGGGGGCACAGATACGCAGTATTTT.